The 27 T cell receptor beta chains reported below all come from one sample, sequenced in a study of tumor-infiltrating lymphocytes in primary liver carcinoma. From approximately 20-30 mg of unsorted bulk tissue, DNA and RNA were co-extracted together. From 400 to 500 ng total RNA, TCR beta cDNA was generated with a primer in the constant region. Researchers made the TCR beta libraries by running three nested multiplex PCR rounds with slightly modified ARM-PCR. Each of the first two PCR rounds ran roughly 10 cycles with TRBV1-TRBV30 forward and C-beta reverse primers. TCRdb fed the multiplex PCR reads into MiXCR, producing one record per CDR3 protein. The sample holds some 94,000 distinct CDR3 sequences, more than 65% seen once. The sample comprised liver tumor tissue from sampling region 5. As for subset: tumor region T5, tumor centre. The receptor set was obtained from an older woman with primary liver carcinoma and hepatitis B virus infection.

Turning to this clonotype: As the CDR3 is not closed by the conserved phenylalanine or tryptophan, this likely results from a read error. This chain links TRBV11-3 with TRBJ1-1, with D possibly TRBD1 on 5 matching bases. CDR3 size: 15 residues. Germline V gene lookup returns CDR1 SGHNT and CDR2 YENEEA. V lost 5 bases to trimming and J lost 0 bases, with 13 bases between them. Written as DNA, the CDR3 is TGTGCCAGCAGCCCCATACGGGGCTTGAACACTGAAGCTTTCTAT. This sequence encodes CASSPIRGLNTEAFY.

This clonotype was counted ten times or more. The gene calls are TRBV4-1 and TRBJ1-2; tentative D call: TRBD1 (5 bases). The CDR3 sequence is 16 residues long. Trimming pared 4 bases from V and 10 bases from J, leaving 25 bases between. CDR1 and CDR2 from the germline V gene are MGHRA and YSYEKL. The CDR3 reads CASSPQGAAGVFVYTF. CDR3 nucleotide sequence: TGCGCCAGCAGCCCCCAAGGGGCGGCTGGTGTCTTTGTCTACACCTTC.

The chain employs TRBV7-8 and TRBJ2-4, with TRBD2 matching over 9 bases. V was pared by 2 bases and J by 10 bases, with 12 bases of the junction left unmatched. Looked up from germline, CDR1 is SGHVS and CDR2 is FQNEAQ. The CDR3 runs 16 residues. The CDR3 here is CASSLLGGRADKIQYF. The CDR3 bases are TGTGCCAGCAGCTTATTGGGCGGGAGGGCCGATAAGATTCAGTACTTC.

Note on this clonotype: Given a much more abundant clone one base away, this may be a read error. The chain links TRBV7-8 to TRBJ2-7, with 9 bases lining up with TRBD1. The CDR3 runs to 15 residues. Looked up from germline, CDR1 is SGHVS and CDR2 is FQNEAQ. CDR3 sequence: CVSSHAGTGTYEQYF. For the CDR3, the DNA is TGTGTCAGCAGCCATGCAGGGACAGGGACCTACGAGCAGTACTTC.

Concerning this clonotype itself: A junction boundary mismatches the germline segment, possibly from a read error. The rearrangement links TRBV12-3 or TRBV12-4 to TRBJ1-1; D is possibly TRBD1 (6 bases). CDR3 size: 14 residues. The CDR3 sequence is CVSTLRGLEGEAFF. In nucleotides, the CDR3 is TGTGTCAGCACCCTCAGGGGCTTAGAGGGTGAAGCTTTCTTT.

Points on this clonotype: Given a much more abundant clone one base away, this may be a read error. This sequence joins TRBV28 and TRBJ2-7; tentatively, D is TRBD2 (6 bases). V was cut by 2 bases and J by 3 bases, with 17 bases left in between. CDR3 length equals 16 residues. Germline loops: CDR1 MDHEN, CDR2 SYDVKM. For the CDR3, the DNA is TGTGCCAGCAGTTTAGGGGGGATAGCAGGGATCTACGAGCAGTACTTC. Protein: CASSLGGIAGIYEQYF.

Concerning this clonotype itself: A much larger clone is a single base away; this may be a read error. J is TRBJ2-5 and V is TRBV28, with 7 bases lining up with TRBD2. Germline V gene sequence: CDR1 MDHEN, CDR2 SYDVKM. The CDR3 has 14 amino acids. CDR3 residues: CASSLWGEGKTRYF. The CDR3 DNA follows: TGTGCCAGCAGTTTATGGGGGGAGGGAAAGACCCGGTACTTC.

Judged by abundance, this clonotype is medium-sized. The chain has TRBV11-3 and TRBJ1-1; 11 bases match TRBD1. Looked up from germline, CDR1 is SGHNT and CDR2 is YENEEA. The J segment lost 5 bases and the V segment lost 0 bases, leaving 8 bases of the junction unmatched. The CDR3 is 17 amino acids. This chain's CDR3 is CASSLEGTGGYPTEAFF. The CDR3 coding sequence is TGTGCCAGCAGCTTAGAGGGGACAGGGGGTTACCCGACTGAAGCTTTCTTT.

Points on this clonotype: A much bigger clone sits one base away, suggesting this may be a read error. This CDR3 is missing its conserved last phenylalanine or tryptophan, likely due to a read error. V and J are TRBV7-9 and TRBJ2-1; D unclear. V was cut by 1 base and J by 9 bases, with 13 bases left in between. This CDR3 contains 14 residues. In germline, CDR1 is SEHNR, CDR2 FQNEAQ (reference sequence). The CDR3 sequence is CASSLEVWWAEQFS. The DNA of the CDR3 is TGTGCCAGCAGCTTAGAGGTCTGGTGGGCTGAGCAGTTCTCC.

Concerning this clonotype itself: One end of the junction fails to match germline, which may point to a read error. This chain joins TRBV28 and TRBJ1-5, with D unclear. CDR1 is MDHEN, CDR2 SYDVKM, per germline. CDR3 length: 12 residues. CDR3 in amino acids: CASSNTNQPKHF. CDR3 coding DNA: TGCGCCAGCAGTAACACTAATCAGCCCAAGCATTTT.

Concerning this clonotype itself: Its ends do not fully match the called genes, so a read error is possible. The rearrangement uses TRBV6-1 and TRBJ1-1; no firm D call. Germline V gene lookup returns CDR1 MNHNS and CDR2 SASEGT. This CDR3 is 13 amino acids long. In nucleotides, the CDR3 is TGCGCCAGCAGTTACATGGGTAACACTGAAGCTTTCTTT. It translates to CASSYMGNTEAFF.

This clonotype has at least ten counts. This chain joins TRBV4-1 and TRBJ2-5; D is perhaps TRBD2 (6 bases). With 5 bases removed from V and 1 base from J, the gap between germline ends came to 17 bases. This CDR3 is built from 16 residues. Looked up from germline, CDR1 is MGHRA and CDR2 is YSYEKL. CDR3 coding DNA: TGCGCCAGCAGCTCCGGGGGAGGTTCCTCCCAAGAGACCCAGTACTTC. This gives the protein CASSSGGGSSQETQYF.

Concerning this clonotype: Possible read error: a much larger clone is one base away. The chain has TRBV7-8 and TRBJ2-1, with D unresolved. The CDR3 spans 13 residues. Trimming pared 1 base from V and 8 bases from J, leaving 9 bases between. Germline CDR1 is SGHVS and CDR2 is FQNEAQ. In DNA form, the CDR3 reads TGTGCCAGCAGCTTAGTCATCGGCGATGAGCAGTTCTTC. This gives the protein CASSLVIGDEQFF. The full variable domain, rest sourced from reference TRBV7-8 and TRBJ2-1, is GAGVSQSPRYKVAKRGQDVALRCDPISGHVSLFWYQQALGQGPEFLTYFQNEAQLDKSGLPSDRFFAERPEGSVSTLKIQRTQQEDSAVYLCASSLVIGDEQFFGPGTRLTVL.

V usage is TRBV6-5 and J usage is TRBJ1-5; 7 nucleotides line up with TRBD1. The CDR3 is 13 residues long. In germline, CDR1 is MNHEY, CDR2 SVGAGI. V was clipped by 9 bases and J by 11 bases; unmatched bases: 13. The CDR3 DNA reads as TGTGCCAGTAGGTCGGGACAGAGACAGGCCCAGCATTTT. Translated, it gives CASRSGQRQAQHF.

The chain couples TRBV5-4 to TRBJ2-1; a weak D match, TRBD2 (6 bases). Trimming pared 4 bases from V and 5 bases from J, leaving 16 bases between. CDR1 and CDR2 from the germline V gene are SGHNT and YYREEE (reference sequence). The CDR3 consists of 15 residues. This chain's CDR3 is CASSLGLLFDNEQFF. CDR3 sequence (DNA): TGTGCCAGCAGCCTGGGACTCCTGTTTGACAATGAGCAGTTCTTC.

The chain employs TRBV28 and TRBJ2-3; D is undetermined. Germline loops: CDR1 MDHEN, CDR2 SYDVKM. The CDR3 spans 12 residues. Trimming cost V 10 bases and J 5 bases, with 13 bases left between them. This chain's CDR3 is CANCPWEDTQYF. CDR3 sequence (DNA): TGTGCCAACTGTCCCTGGGAAGATACGCAGTATTTT.

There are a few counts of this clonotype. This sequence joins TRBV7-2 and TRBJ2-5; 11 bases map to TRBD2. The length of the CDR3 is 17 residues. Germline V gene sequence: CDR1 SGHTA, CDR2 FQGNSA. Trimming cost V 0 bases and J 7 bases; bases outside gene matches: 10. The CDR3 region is CASSLASSGRPSGTQYF. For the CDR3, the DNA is TGTGCCAGCAGCTTAGCGTCTAGCGGGAGGCCTTCCGGGACCCAGTACTTC.

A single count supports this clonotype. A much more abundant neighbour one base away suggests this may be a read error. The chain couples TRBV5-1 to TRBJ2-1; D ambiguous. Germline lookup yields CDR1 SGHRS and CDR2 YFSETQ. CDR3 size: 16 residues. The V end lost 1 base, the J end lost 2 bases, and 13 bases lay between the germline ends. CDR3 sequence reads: CASSLPLVQAYNEQFF. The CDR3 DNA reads TGCGCCAGCAGCTTGCCTCTAGTGCAAGCCTACAATGAGCAGTTCTTC.

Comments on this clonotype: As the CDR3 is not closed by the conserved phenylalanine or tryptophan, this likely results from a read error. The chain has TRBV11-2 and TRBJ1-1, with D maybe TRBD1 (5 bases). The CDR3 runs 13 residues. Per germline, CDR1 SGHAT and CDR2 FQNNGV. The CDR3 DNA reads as TGTGTCAGCAGCCTCGCTCGGGGCACTGAGGCTTTCTCT. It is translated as CVSSLARGTEAFS.

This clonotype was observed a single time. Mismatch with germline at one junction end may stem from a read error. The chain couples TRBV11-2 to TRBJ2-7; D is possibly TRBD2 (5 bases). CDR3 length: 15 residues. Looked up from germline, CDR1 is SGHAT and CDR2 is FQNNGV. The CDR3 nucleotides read TGTGCCAGCAGCTCTCCGAATGGAGGCCGCTACGAGCAATACTTC. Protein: CASSSPNGGRYEQYF.

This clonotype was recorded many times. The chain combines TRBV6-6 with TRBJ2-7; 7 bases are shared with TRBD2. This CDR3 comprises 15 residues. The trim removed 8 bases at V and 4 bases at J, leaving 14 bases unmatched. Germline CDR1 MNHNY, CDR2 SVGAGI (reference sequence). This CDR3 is CASSLDGGGEYEQYF. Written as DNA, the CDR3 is TGTGCCAGCTCCCTGGACGGGGGAGGGGAGTACGAGCAGTACTTC.

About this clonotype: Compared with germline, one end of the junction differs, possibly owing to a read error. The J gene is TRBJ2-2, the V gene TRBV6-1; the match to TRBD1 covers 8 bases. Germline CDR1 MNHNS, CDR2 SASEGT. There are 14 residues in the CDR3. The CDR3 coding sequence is TGTGCCAACAGTACAGGGGGTAGCACCGTGGAACTGTTTTTT. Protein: CANSTGGSTVELFF.

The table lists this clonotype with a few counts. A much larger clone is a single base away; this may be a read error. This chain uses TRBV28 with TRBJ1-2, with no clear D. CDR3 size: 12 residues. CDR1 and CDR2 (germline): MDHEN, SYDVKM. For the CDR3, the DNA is TGTGTCAGCTCTCCTCTGAGCTATGGCTACACCTTC. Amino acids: CVSSPLSYGYTF.

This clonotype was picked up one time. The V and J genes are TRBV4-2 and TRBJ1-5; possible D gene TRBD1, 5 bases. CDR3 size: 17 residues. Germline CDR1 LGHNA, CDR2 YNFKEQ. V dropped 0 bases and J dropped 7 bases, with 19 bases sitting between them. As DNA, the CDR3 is TGTGCCAGCAGCCAAGACTCGACCTGGTCAGGGAAACAGCCCCAGCATTTT. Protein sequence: CASSQDSTWSGKQPQHF.

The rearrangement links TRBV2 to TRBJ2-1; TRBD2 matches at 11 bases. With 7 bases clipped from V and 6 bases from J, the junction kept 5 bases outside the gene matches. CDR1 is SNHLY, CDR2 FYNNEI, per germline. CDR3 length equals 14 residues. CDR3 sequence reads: CASTLAGEGNEQFF. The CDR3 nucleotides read TGTGCCAGCACACTAGCGGGAGAGGGCAATGAGCAGTTCTTC.

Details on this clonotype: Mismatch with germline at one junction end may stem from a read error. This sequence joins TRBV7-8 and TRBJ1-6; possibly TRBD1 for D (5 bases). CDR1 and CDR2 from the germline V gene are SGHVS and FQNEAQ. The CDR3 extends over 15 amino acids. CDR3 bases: TGTGCCAACAGCATTAGGCAGGGTCCGAGTTCACCCCTCCACTTT. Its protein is CANSIRQGPSSPLHF.

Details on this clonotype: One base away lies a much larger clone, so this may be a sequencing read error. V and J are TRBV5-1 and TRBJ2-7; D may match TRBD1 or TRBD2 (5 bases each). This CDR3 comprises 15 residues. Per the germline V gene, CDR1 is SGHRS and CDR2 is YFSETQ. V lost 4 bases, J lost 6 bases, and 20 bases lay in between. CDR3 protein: CASSRITGSGGEQYF. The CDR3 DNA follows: TGCGCCAGCAGCCGAATTACGGGCTCTGGGGGCGAGCAGTACTTC.